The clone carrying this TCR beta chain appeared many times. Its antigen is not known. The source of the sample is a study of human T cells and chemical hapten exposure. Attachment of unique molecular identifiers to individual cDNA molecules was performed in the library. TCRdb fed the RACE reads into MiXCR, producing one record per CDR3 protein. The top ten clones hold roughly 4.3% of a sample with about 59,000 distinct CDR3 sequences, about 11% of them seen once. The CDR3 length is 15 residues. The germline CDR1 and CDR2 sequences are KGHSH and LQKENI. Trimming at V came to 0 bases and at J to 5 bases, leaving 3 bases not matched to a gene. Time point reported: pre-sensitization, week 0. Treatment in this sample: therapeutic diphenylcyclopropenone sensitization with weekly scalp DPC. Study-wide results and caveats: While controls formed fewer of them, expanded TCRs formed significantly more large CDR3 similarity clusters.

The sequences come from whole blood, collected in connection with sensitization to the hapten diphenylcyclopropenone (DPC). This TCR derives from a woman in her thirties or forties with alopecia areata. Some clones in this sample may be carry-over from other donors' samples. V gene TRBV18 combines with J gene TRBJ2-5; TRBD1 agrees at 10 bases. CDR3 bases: TGTGCCAGCTCACCACCGACAGGGGGCGGTGAGACCCAGTACTTC. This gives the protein CASSPPTGGGETQYF.